Listed below are T cell receptor beta chains from one sample, sequenced in a study of blood T cell repertoires in COVID-19. Generated by immunoSEQ multiplex PCR, the TCRdb table keeps only in-frame clones and is missing some. The sample shows roughly 400,000 clones, roughly 92% of them seen only once. Sequenced input: PBMCs or T cells enriched from blood (not recorded which). Receptors originate from a middle-aged woman who had been exposed to COVID-19. CDR3s include the opening cysteine and the closing phenylalanine or tryptophan. The order of the fields is J gene, V gene, D gene, clone size, CDR3 DNA, CDR3 protein. D genes are given only for firm matches. The size field is filled for only some rows; it gives once, few, many or a size class.

j_gene: TRBJ2-5; v_gene: TRBV7-9; d_gene: .; abundance: .; CDR3nt: TGTGCCAGCAGCCGACGACTAGTCGAACAAGAGACCCAGTACTTC; CDR3aa: CASSRRLVEQETQYF
j_gene: TRBJ1-1; v_gene: TRBV24-1; d_gene: .; abundance: .; CDR3nt: TGTGCCACCAGTGATTTCGATACAGGGAATGGCACTGAAGCTTTCTTT; CDR3aa: CATSDFDTGNGTEAFF
j_gene: TRBJ2-2; v_gene: TRBV6-2/TRBV6-3; d_gene: .; abundance: .; CDR3nt: TGTGCCAGCACCCCGGGGCCTAACACCGGGGAGCTGTTTTTT; CDR3aa: CASTPGPNTGELFF
j_gene: TRBJ1-1; v_gene: TRBV11-2; d_gene: TRBD1; abundance: once; CDR3nt: TGTGCCAGCAGCCGGGACAGGGAGCGAGGGTTCTTT; CDR3aa: CASSRDRERGFF
j_gene: TRBJ1-3; v_gene: TRBV19; d_gene: .; abundance: .; CDR3nt: TGTGCCAGTAGTCCACAGGGAGCTGGAAACACCATATATTTT; CDR3aa: CASSPQGAGNTIYF
j_gene: TRBJ1-5; v_gene: TRBV19; d_gene: .; abundance: .; CDR3nt: TGTGCCAGTAGTCAACGGGTGAACAATCAGCCCCAGCATTTT; CDR3aa: CASSQRVNNQPQHF
j_gene: TRBJ1-1; v_gene: TRBV7-3; d_gene: .; abundance: .; CDR3nt: TGTGCCAGCAGCTTATATTATACGGCTGAAGCTTTCTTT; CDR3aa: CASSLYYTAEAFF
j_gene: TRBJ2-3; v_gene: TRBV2; d_gene: .; abundance: .; CDR3nt: TGTGCCAGCAGTGAGGGGCAGGGGCTCGTAGATACGCAGTATTTT; CDR3aa: CASSEGQGLVDTQYF
j_gene: TRBJ1-6; v_gene: TRBV19; d_gene: .; abundance: .; CDR3nt: TGTGCCAGTAGTATATACCCCCCTACACGGAGCTCCTATAATTCACCCCTCCACTTT; CDR3aa: CASSIYPPTRSSYNSPLHF
j_gene: TRBJ1-1; v_gene: TRBV9; d_gene: .; abundance: .; CDR3nt: TGTGCCAGCAGCGTAGATACAACAGAAATGAACACTGAAGCTTTCTTT; CDR3aa: CASSVDTTEMNTEAFF
j_gene: TRBJ1-3; v_gene: TRBV5-1; d_gene: TRBD1; abundance: .; CDR3nt: TGCGCCAGCAGCTTGGGGACAGGGGCTGGAAACACCATATATTTT; CDR3aa: CASSLGTGAGNTIYF
j_gene: TRBJ2-3; v_gene: TRBV2; d_gene: .; abundance: .; CDR3nt: TGTGCCAGCAAAGGACCAGGGGGGAGCACAGATACGCAGTATTTT; CDR3aa: CASKGPGGSTDTQYF
j_gene: TRBJ2-1; v_gene: TRBV9; d_gene: TRBD2; abundance: .; CDR3nt: TGTGCCAGCAGCGTAGGTCCTAGCGGGAACAATGAGCAGTTCTTC; CDR3aa: CASSVGPSGNNEQFF
j_gene: TRBJ2-1; v_gene: TRBV7-9; d_gene: TRBD2; abundance: .; CDR3nt: TGCGCCAGCAGCCGCCGGGGAGGGGGCGGGGGGGCCTCATGGAATGAGCAGTTCTTC; CDR3aa: CASSRRGGGGGASWNEQFF
j_gene: TRBJ2-7; v_gene: TRBV7-2; d_gene: TRBD2; abundance: .; CDR3nt: TGTGCCAGCAGCTTAGGGGGACTAGCGACCTACGAGCAGTACTTC; CDR3aa: CASSLGGLATYEQYF
j_gene: TRBJ2-1; v_gene: TRBV7-3; d_gene: TRBD2; abundance: once; CDR3nt: TGTGCCAGCAGCCCTAATAGCGGGACCTACAATGAGCAGTTCTTC; CDR3aa: CASSPNSGTYNEQFF
j_gene: TRBJ1-6; v_gene: TRBV25-1; d_gene: TRBD1; abundance: .; CDR3nt: TGTGCCAGCAGTGGTCGACAGGGGTATAATTCACCCCTCCACTTT; CDR3aa: CASSGRQGYNSPLHF
j_gene: TRBJ2-2; v_gene: TRBV7-3; d_gene: .; abundance: .; CDR3nt: TGTGCCAGCAGGGGCAGGATCAACACCGGGGAGCTGTTTTTT; CDR3aa: CASRGRINTGELFF
j_gene: TRBJ2-3; v_gene: TRBV29-1; d_gene: TRBD2; abundance: .; CDR3nt: TGCAGCGTTGTAGGGACTAGCGGGAGGGGGAGCACAGATACGCAGTATTTT; CDR3aa: CSVVGTSGRGSTDTQYF
j_gene: TRBJ1-2; v_gene: TRBV27; d_gene: .; abundance: .; CDR3nt: TGTGCCAGCAGTCCTCCGCCGTCCCGGGGGGCATATGGCTACACCTTC; CDR3aa: CASSPPPSRGAYGYTF
j_gene: TRBJ2-7; v_gene: TRBV19; d_gene: .; abundance: .; CDR3nt: TGTGCCAGTAGTATCAAGGGAGGCGAGCAGTACTTC; CDR3aa: CASSIKGGEQYF
j_gene: TRBJ1-2; v_gene: TRBV5-1; d_gene: TRBD1; abundance: .; CDR3nt: TGCGCCAGCAGCTTGGAGGGACAGGGGGGCTATGGCTACACCTTC; CDR3aa: CASSLEGQGGYGYTF
j_gene: TRBJ1-2; v_gene: TRBV5-4; d_gene: .; abundance: .; CDR3nt: TGTGCCAGCAGTCGAGCAGGAATCCCCGTAGAGGGCTACACCTTC; CDR3aa: CASSRAGIPVEGYTF
j_gene: TRBJ1-5; v_gene: TRBV2; d_gene: .; abundance: .; CDR3nt: TGTGCCAGCAGTGATGCAACAGGGCTTAGCAATCAGCCCCAGCATTTT; CDR3aa: CASSDATGLSNQPQHF
j_gene: TRBJ1-6; v_gene: TRBV2; d_gene: .; abundance: .; CDR3nt: TGTGCCAGCAGTGAGTCCAGATATTCACCCCTCCACTTT; CDR3aa: CASSESRYSPLHF
j_gene: TRBJ1-3; v_gene: TRBV15; d_gene: .; abundance: .; CDR3nt: TGTGCCACCAGCACTATACAGGGACCAAGAAACACCATATATTTT; CDR3aa: CATSTIQGPRNTIYF
j_gene: TRBJ1-2; v_gene: TRBV29-1; d_gene: .; abundance: .; CDR3nt: TGCAGCGTTGGTGGGCCTCTACTTAACTATGGCTACACCTTC; CDR3aa: CSVGGPLLNYGYTF
j_gene: TRBJ1-4; v_gene: TRBV7-2; d_gene: .; abundance: few; CDR3nt: TGTGCCAGCAGCTTAGCGGGGGCTGCAACTAATGAAAAACTGTTTTTT; CDR3aa: CASSLAGAATNEKLFF
j_gene: TRBJ1-2; v_gene: TRBV7-8; d_gene: .; abundance: .; CDR3nt: TGTGCCAGCAGCCTCGGGGGAGACTATGGCTACACCTTC; CDR3aa: CASSLGGDYGYTF
j_gene: TRBJ2-2; v_gene: TRBV11-3; d_gene: TRBD1; abundance: .; CDR3nt: TGTGCCAGCAGCTGGACAGGGAGCACCGGGGAGCTGTTTTTT; CDR3aa: CASSWTGSTGELFF
j_gene: TRBJ2-2; v_gene: TRBV18; d_gene: .; abundance: .; CDR3nt: TGTGCCAGCTCACCGGCAGTGAACACCGGGGAGCTGTTTTTT; CDR3aa: CASSPAVNTGELFF
j_gene: TRBJ2-6; v_gene: TRBV7-2; d_gene: TRBD2; abundance: once; CDR3nt: TGTGCCAGCAGCTTAACTAGCGGGAGTATAGCAGGGGCCAACGTCCTGACTTTC; CDR3aa: CASSLTSGSIAGANVLTF
j_gene: TRBJ2-1; v_gene: TRBV6-5; d_gene: .; abundance: .; CDR3nt: TGTGCCAGCAGTTACTCGGCACCTAGGGGTAATGAGCAGTTCTTC; CDR3aa: CASSYSAPRGNEQFF
j_gene: TRBJ1-1; v_gene: TRBV5-1; d_gene: TRBD1; abundance: few; CDR3nt: TGCGCCAGCCGACAGGGGATGGAGAACACTGAAGCTTTCTTT; CDR3aa: CASRQGMENTEAFF
j_gene: TRBJ1-3; v_gene: TRBV30; d_gene: TRBD1; abundance: .; CDR3nt: TGTGCCTGTAGACAGGGGGCGGGAAACACCATATATTTT; CDR3aa: CACRQGAGNTIYF